These 17 T cell receptor beta chains were sequenced from one sample in a study of shared clonotypes between healthy human individuals. TCRdb's copy holds only in-frame clones and misses some; the assay was immunoSEQ multiplex PCR. Here the sample spans around 1.9 million clones, about 94% being singletons. Terminally differentiated effector memory CD45RA+ cells were excluded from the naive CD8 cells, which were CD45RO-negative and positively selected for CCR7. Sequencing input: naive CD8+ T cells from PBMCs. The receptor set was obtained from a man aged 18 to 29 in good health. Some clones in this sample may be carry-over from other donors' samples.

The chain employs TRBV27 and TRBJ2-7, with 12 positions matching TRBD2. The CDR3 loop spans 14 amino acids. Per the germline V gene, CDR1 is MNHEY and CDR2 is SMNVEV (reference sequence). With 4 bases clipped from V and 5 bases from J, the junction kept 3 bases outside the gene matches. CDR3 in amino acids: CASSSSGRGHEQYF. The DNA for the CDR3 is TGTGCCAGCAGTTCTAGCGGGAGGGGCCACGAGCAGTACTTC.

Concerning this clone itself: Other DNA variants within this sample encode the same CDR3. In DNA, the CDR3 is TGTGCCAGCAGTTACTCAAGGGCTGGCGCCTACAATGAGCAGTTCTTC. Amino acids: CASSYSRAGAYNEQFF. The J gene is TRBJ2-1, the V gene TRBV6-5, with D unresolved. This CDR3 comprises 16 residues. Germline CDR1 and CDR2: MNHEY and SVGAGI. V was clipped by 0 bases and J by 2 bases, with 11 bases between them.

The chain employs TRBV28 and TRBJ2-3; 9 positions match TRBD2. The CDR3 length is 18 residues. The junction had 17 bases not matched to a gene; V was cut back by 6 bases and J by 4 bases. Germline values: CDR1 MDHEN, CDR2 SYDVKM. The CDR3 spells CASSTIGLAQKGADTQYF. CDR3 nucleotide sequence: TGTGCCAGCAGCACAATCGGACTAGCGCAGAAGGGGGCAGATACGCAGTATTTT.

The V gene is TRBV25-1, the J gene TRBJ2-5; D could derive from TRBD1 or TRBD2 (6 bases each). This CDR3 is built from 15 residues. V gave up 4 bases and J gave up 5 bases, with 17 bases separating them. The germline CDR1 and CDR2 sequences are MGHDK and SYGVNS. CDR3 DNA: TGTGCCAGCAGTGTCTGGAGGGGGGTTGGGGAGACCCAGTACTTC. It yields the protein CASSVWRGVGETQYF.

This clone came up once. The V call is TRBV29-1, the J call TRBJ2-1; TRBD2 is a possible D gene (5 bases). V gave up 4 bases and J gave up 9 bases, with 13 bases separating them. The CDR3 totals 12 residues. Germline V gene data show CDR1 as SQVTM and CDR2 as ANQGSEA. CDR3 loop: CSVAAPRGEQFF. CDR3 DNA sequence: TGCAGCGTTGCAGCCCCCCGGGGTGAGCAGTTCTTC.

The chain is built from TRBV7-8 and TRBJ2-4; 7 bases line up with TRBD1. CDR1 is SGHVS and CDR2 is FQNEAQ in the germline V gene. The V and J ends lost 1 base and 9 bases, in that order; junction bases with no gene match: 12. The CDR3 spans 16 residues. The CDR3 nucleotides read TGTGCCAGCAGCTTAGGCCCCAGGGGGATTGGGAGCATTCAGTACTTC. Translated, it gives CASSLGPRGIGSIQYF.

The sample holds one count of this clone. The J gene is TRBJ1-2, the V gene TRBV9, with D perhaps TRBD1 (5 bases). The CDR3 covers 16 residues. Trimming took off 3 bases at V and 4 bases at J, with 19 bases between the two ends. Per germline, CDR1 SGDLS and CDR2 YYNGEE. The CDR3 loop reads CASSATLITGLYGYTF. CDR3 bases: TGTGCCAGCAGCGCTACATTAATTACAGGCCTCTATGGCTACACCTTC. Looking up the rest from reference TRBV9 and TRBJ1-2 gives the full variable domain: DSGVTQTPKHLITATGQRVTLRCSPRSGDLSVYWYQQSLDQGLQFLIQYYNGEERAKGNILERFSAQQFPDLHSELNLSSLELGDSALYFCASSATLITGLYGYTFGSGTRLTVV.

The chain is built from TRBV7-6 and TRBJ2-5; D possibly corresponds to TRBD1 (7 bases). Germline CDR1 reads SGHVS; CDR2 reads FNYEAQ. V lost 5 bases and J 5 bases, leaving 15 bases between the germline ends. This CDR3 region has 14 residues. The CDR3 DNA sequence: TGTGCCAGCAGCGAGACAGGGCGGGGCGAGACCCAGTACTTC. Translated: CASSETGRGETQYF.

This clone was seen a single time. The chain employs TRBV4-3 and TRBJ2-3; D is unclear. Between the trimmed V and J ends, which lost 0 bases and 2 bases, there was a span of 12 bases. Germline V gene data show CDR1 as LGHNA and CDR2 as YSLEER. CDR3 size: 16 residues. CDR3 sequence reads: CASSQDWLQNTDTQYF. The CDR3 region has the DNA TGCGCCAGCAGCCAAGACTGGCTACAAAACACAGATACGCAGTATTTT.

In regard to this clone: Other DNA sequences from this sample encode an identical CDR3 as well. V is TRBV27 and J is TRBJ2-7; a possible D gene is TRBD1 (5 bases). V was shortened by 0 bases and J by 6 bases, with 6 bases between the two germline ends. The CDR3 sequence is 12 residues long. Germline V gene lookup returns CDR1 MNHEY and CDR2 SMNVEV (reference sequence). CDR3 DNA: TGTGCCAGCAGTTTATCGGGGCGCGAGCAGTACTTC. Translating gives CASSLSGREQYF.

Here the CDR3 DNA reads TGTGCCAGCAGTTTCTTTAGACTAGCGGGATCTGAGCAGTTCTTC. Its protein is CASSFFRLAGSEQFF. V and J are TRBV28 and TRBJ2-1; 11 bases are a match to TRBD2. Looked up from germline, CDR1 is MDHEN and CDR2 is SYDVKM. The CDR3 sequence is 15 residues long. Trimming at V came to 3 bases and at J to 9 bases, leaving 7 bases not matched to a gene.

The V call is TRBV27, the J call TRBJ2-1; 8 bases map to TRBD1. V lost 0 bases and J lost 4; bases outside the gene matches: 11. CDR3 length equals 18 residues. CDR1 is MNHEY and CDR2 is SMNVEV in the germline V gene (reference sequence). In nucleotides, the CDR3 is TGTGCCAGCAGTTTATCCTTGGACAGGGTCATTCTTTACAATGAGCAGTTCTTC. Encoded protein: CASSLSLDRVILYNEQFF.

The sample holds a few counts of this clone. The CDR3 reads CSVVGTGIYNEQFF. CDR3 nucleotides: TGCAGCGTTGTGGGGACTGGGATCTACAATGAGCAGTTCTTC. V usage is TRBV29-1 and J usage is TRBJ2-1; perhaps TRBD2 as D (6 bases). With 4 bases removed from V and 3 bases from J, the gap between germline ends came to 13 bases. The CDR3 runs 14 residues. Germline V lookup: CDR1 SQVTM, CDR2 ANQGSEA.

V is TRBV7-9 and J is TRBJ2-1, with a tentative D call TRBD2 (5 bases). Trimming took 4 bases from V and 8 from J, leaving 12 bases between them. The CDR3 contains 13 residues. Germline V lookup: CDR1 SEHNR, CDR2 FQNEAQ (reference sequence). CDR3 in amino acids: CASSSPGLYEQFF. The DNA for the CDR3 is TGTGCCAGCAGCTCTCCGGGGTTGTATGAGCAGTTCTTC.

This clone was picked up one time. V is TRBV27 and J is TRBJ1-1, with 7 bases lining up with TRBD1. Germline V CDR1 and CDR2: MNHEY, SMNVEV (reference sequence). There are 14 residues in the CDR3. J was trimmed by 2 bases and V by 6 bases; bases with no gene match: 6. CDR3 DNA: TGTGCCAGCAGGTCCAGGGGGTACAACACTGAAGCTTTCTTT. Its protein product is CASRSRGYNTEAFF.

The J gene is TRBJ1-2, the V gene TRBV27, with unresolved D. With 3 bases removed from V and 3 bases from J, the gap between germline ends came to 20 bases. Germline V gene data show CDR1 as MNHEY and CDR2 as SMNVEV (reference sequence). The CDR3 loop spans 17 amino acids. CDR3 sequence: CASSFTDVRGFYYGYTF. Here the CDR3 DNA reads TGTGCCAGCAGTTTCACAGACGTACGGGGATTCTACTATGGCTACACCTTC.

The V call is TRBV27, the J call TRBJ2-1; maybe TRBD2 (6 bases). CDR1 MNHEY and CDR2 SMNVEV come from the germline V gene (reference sequence). Trimming pared 7 bases from V and 10 bases from J, leaving 29 bases between. CDR3 length: 17 amino acids. CDR3: CASNEHPETAGLLEQFF. CDR3 nucleotides: TGTGCCAGCAACGAACACCCCGAGACAGCGGGCCTATTGGAGCAGTTCTTC.